This record concerns one TCR beta chain sequence. Its antigen is not identified. Researchers ran the PCR with 60 Vbeta and 13 Jbeta primers. Only in-frame clones appear in the TCRdb table, and some are missing; sequencing was by immunoSEQ multiplex PCR. This sample contains approximately 150,000 clones. This sample was included in a study of cytomegalovirus exposure and HLA in healthy donors. Whole-study findings and limits: Associated with cytomegalovirus, according to the listing, were around 160 TCR beta chains. A few chains tied to CMV proved CMV antigen-specific in vitro.

CDR3 length: 17 amino acids. Germline V gives CDR1 LGHNA, CDR2 YSLEER. V lost 4 bases, J lost 4 bases, and 22 bases lay in between. Sequencing was carried out using PBMCs. This clonotype was sampled from a male donor in good health and CMV-seronegative. This sequence joins TRBV4-3 and TRBJ1-2, with D perhaps TRBD1 (5 bases). The CDR3 DNA reads TGCGCCAGCAGCCTCCTTCCGGGCGGGGCCGGCAGCTATGGCTACACCTTC. It codes for CASSLLPGGAGSYGYTF.